These 2 T cell receptor beta chains were all obtained from the same sample, sequenced in a study of CD8 T cell repertoires and HIV-1 epitope variants. TCRdb's copy holds only in-frame clones and misses some; the assay was immunoSEQ multiplex PCR. The repertoire holds approximately 4,800 clones, with about 60% as singletons. For these receptors, no antigen is known. Input material: cultured CD8+ T cells derived from PBMCs. The receptors here all came from a male donor with HIV.

This clone was recorded a few times. The chain recombines TRBV7-2 with TRBJ2-7; TRBD2 matches at 11 bases. The CDR3 consists of 14 residues. The germline gives CDR1 SGHTA, CDR2 FQGNSA. Trimming took 3 bases from V and 3 from J; bases not matched to a gene: 1. CDR3 sequence (DNA): TGTGCCAGCAGCTTTGGGACTAGCGGCTACGAGCAGTACTTC. This translates into CASSFGTSGYEQYF.

The chain employs TRBV5-6 and TRBJ1-6; D unclear. Germline CDR1 SGHDT, CDR2 YYEEEE. The CDR3 has 12 amino acids. Trimming took 0 bases from V and 6 from J, leaving 1 base between them. The CDR3 loop reads CASSLGNSPLHF. The CDR3 DNA sequence: TGTGCCAGCAGCTTGGGTAATTCACCCCTCCACTTT.